The 28 T cell receptor beta chains reported below all come from one sample, sequenced in a study of CD8+ T cells in alopecia areata. cDNA prepared by RNA extraction and subsequent reverse transcription served as the template for sequencing. The data were produced by immunoSEQ multiplex PCR, yet TCRdb's version contains in-frame clones alone and is incomplete. The sample lists approximately 150,000 clones, around 86% occurring once. The sample consisted of CD8+ T cells sorted from blood, taken at week 0. These TCRs come from a human donor with alopecia areata.

The rearrangement joins TRBV5-1 to TRBJ2-3; 10 nucleotides line up with TRBD1. CDR1 and CDR2 (germline): SGHRS, YFSETQ. V gave up 4 bases and J gave up 5 bases; unmatched junction bases: 7. The CDR3 is made up of 15 amino acids. CDR3 in DNA: TGCGCCAGCAGCCCCGGGACAGGGGAGATAGATACGCAGTATTTT. It encodes CASSPGTGEIDTQYF.

The chain's CDR3 is CASSSLRVGEPYEQYF. The CDR3, as DNA: TGTGCCAGCAGTTCCCTAAGAGTGGGCGAGCCCTACGAGCAGTACTTC. The chain recombines TRBV27 with TRBJ2-7, with D hard to call. The CDR3 consists of 16 residues. V was cut by 4 bases and J by 2 bases, with 18 bases left in between. Germline lookup yields CDR1 MNHEY and CDR2 SMNVEV (reference sequence).

The gene calls are TRBV4-1 and TRBJ2-1; D may correspond to TRBD1 or TRBD2 (5 bases each). Germline V CDR1 and CDR2: MGHRA, YSYEKL. The CDR3 extends over 15 amino acids. V dropped 7 bases and J dropped 6 bases, with 19 bases sitting between them. The CDR3 sequence is CASTVGERIPNEQFF. As DNA, the CDR3 is TGCGCCAGCACTGTGGGGGAGCGGATCCCCAATGAGCAGTTCTTC.

This chain's CDR3 is CASSTPGTGGADTQYF. DNA of the CDR3: TGTGCCAGCAGCACCCCCGGGACAGGGGGCGCGGATACGCAGTATTTT. The chain combines TRBV7-6 with TRBJ2-3; 12 positions match TRBD1. Trimming removed 5 bases from V and 6 bases from J; junction bases left unmatched: 9. The CDR3 sequence is 16 residues long. Germline CDR1 reads SGHVS; CDR2 reads FNYEAQ.

This clone was observed a handful of times. V gene TRBV10-3 combines with J gene TRBJ2-2; the D is unclear. Germline loops: CDR1 ENHRY, CDR2 SYGVKD. V lost 2 bases, J lost 3 bases, and 10 bases lay in between. This CDR3 contains 15 residues. CDR3 sequence: CAISEDGRHTGELFF. The CDR3 DNA is TGTGCCATCAGTGAGGACGGGCGACACACCGGGGAGCTGTTTTTT.

This clone was counted between two and nine times. The V call is TRBV9, the J call TRBJ1-1, with TRBD1 as a possible D gene (5 bases). With 3 bases removed from V and 6 bases from J, the gap between germline ends came to 12 bases. The germline V gene has CDR1 SGDLS and CDR2 YYNGEE. This CDR3 has 13 amino acids. CDR3 DNA: TGTGCCAGCAGCGCAGGGATGAGGCCTGAAGCTTTCTTT. It is translated as CASSAGMRPEAFF. Combining the CDR3 with reference TRBV9 and TRBJ1-1 gives the whole variable domain DSGVTQTPKHLITATGQRVTLRCSPRSGDLSVYWYQQSLDQGLQFLIQYYNGEERAKGNILERFSAQQFPDLHSELNLSSLELGDSALYFCASSAGMRPEAFFGQGTRLTVV.

This chain connects TRBV30 to TRBJ2-7, with D unclear. The V and J ends lost 0 bases and 3 bases respectively, with 15 bases between them. The CDR3 loop spans 15 amino acids. Germline loops: CDR1 GTSNPN, CDR2 SVGIG (reference sequence). The CDR3 DNA follows: TGTGCCTGGAGTGTTCCTAGGGTCAGTGGCTACGAGCAGTACTTC. Encoded protein: CAWSVPRVSGYEQYF.

This chain joins TRBV19 and TRBJ2-6; D possibly corresponds to TRBD1 (6 bases). Germline V gene sequence: CDR1 LNHDA, CDR2 SQIVND (reference sequence). V was shortened by 10 bases and J by 4 bases, with 14 bases between the two germline ends. The CDR3 sequence is 14 residues long. CDR3 sequence: CATYAQGGANVLTF. CDR3 nucleotide sequence: TGTGCCACCTACGCGCAGGGGGGGGCCAACGTCCTGACTTTC. The full variable domain, with the rest looked up from reference TRBV19 and TRBJ2-6, is DGGITQSPKYLFRKEGQNVTLSCEQNLNHDAMYWYRQDPGQGLRLIYYSQIVNDFQKGDIAEGYSVSREKKESFPLTVTSAQKNPTAFYLCATYAQGGANVLTFGAGSRLTVL.

This clone was picked up one time. Germline and junction disagree at one end, which may indicate a read error. The chain has TRBV7-7 and TRBJ2-1; 8 bases are shared with TRBD2. The CDR3 totals 14 residues. The germline CDR1 and CDR2 sequences are SSHAT and FNYEAQ (reference sequence). CDR3 loop: CASSLFSGDDEQFF. DNA of the CDR3: TGTGCTAGCAGCTTGTTTAGCGGGGACGATGAGCAGTTCTTC.

V and J are TRBV5-6 and TRBJ2-4, with 9 bases aligning to TRBD1. The germline V gene has CDR1 SGHDT and CDR2 YYEEEE. There are 16 residues in the CDR3. Trimming removed 4 bases from V and 3 bases from J; junction bases left unmatched: 8. CDR3 residues: CASSHGTGSLKNIQYF. The DNA for the CDR3 is TGTGCCAGCAGCCACGGGACAGGGTCACTCAAAAACATTCAGTACTTC.

The rearrangement uses TRBV5-1 and TRBJ2-1, with unresolved D. Germline CDR1 SGHRS, CDR2 YFSETQ. V lost 0 bases, J lost 8 bases, and 3 bases lay in between. CDR3 size: 11 residues. CDR3 amino acids: CASSLEYEQFF. CDR3 DNA: TGCGCCAGCAGCTTGGAGTATGAGCAGTTCTTC. The full variable domain, with the rest looked up from reference TRBV5-1 and TRBJ2-1, is KAGVTQTPRYLIKTRGQQVTLSCSPISGHRSVSWYQQTPGQGLQFLFEYFSETQRNKGNFPGRFSGRQFSNSRSEMNVSTLELGDSALYLCASSLEYEQFFGPGTRLTVL.

The chain employs TRBV5-1 and TRBJ2-1; no clear D. The germline CDR1 and CDR2 sequences are SGHRS and YFSETQ. This CDR3 is 16 amino acids long. With 1 base removed from V and 1 base from J, the gap between germline ends came to 12 bases. The CDR3 bases are TGCGCCAGCAGCTTGTATTGGGGAAGTTCCTACAATGAGCAGTTCTTC. It yields the protein CASSLYWGSSYNEQFF.

The chain employs TRBV6-1 and TRBJ2-1, with D maybe TRBD2 (7 bases). Trimming cost V 5 bases and J 2 bases, with 13 bases left between them. The V gene's germline CDR1 is MNHNS and CDR2 SASEGT. The CDR3 totals 15 residues. The CDR3 DNA is TGTGCCAGCAGTCAGTGGGGGGGCCCCTACAATGAGCAGTTCTTC. Protein product: CASSQWGGPYNEQFF.

The chain is built from TRBV4-2 and TRBJ2-6; TRBD1 aligns across 7 bases. The trim removed 0 bases at V and 2 bases at J, leaving 7 bases unmatched. The germline CDR1 and CDR2 sequences are LGHNA and YNFKEQ. CDR3 length equals 18 residues. In nucleotides, the CDR3 is TGTGCCAGCAGCCAAGAGGTTCAGGGGGTAACTGGGGCCAACGTCCTGACTTTC. Translating gives CASSQEVQGVTGANVLTF.

The rearrangement joins TRBV27 to TRBJ2-2, with 9 nucleotides matching TRBD1. From germline, CDR1 is MNHEY and CDR2 SMNVEV (reference sequence). V dropped 5 bases and J dropped 6; count of bases not matched to a gene: 10. This CDR3 comprises 16 residues. CDR3 nucleotide sequence: TGTGCCAGCAGTCAACCGGGACAGGGACTGGCCGGGGAGCTGTTTTTT. This translates into CASSQPGQGLAGELFF.

To note about this clone: Distinct nucleotide sequences in the sample also encode this CDR3. The chain is built from TRBV4-1 and TRBJ2-7; D may be TRBD1 or TRBD2 (5 bases each). This CDR3 comprises 14 residues. The V gene's germline CDR1 is MGHRA and CDR2 YSYEKL. V was trimmed by 3 bases and J by 0 bases, leaving 9 bases between them. CDR3 in DNA: TGCGCCAGCAGCCAGAGGGGTAGCTCCTACGAGCAGTACTTC. Residues: CASSQRGSSYEQYF.

The V and J genes are TRBV9 and TRBJ2-3, with D unresolved. The CDR3 runs 13 residues. Germline assignment: CDR1 SGDLS and CDR2 YYNGEE. V lost 1 base and J lost 3, with 6 bases in between. The CDR3 here is CASSVTPTDTQYF. DNA for the CDR3: TGTGCCAGCAGCGTAACACCAACAGATACGCAGTATTTT.

This chain connects TRBV18 to TRBJ1-1; D ambiguous. The CDR3 totals 15 residues. Germline-derived CDR1 and CDR2 are KGHSH and LQKENI. Deletions cut 3 bases from V and 5 bases from J, with 16 bases between. CDR3 protein: CASSPSRGLGTEAFF. In DNA, the CDR3 is TGTGCCAGCTCACCGTCTCGGGGTTTGGGGACTGAAGCTTTCTTT. The full variable domain, with the rest looked up from reference TRBV18 and TRBJ1-1, is NAGVMQNPRHLVRRRGQEARLRCSPMKGHSHVYWYRQLPEEGLKFMVYLQKENIIDESGMPKERFSAEFPKEGPSILRIQQVVRGDSAAYFCASSPSRGLGTEAFFGQGTRLTVV.

The chain joins TRBV7-2 to TRBJ2-7; D possibly corresponds to TRBD2 (6 bases). V gave up 3 bases and J gave up 0 bases, with 9 bases separating them. The CDR3 is made up of 14 amino acids. Germline-derived CDR1 and CDR2 are SGHTA and FQGNSA. The CDR3 is CASSFAGSSYEQYF. CDR3 bases: TGTGCCAGCAGCTTTGCGGGAAGCTCCTACGAGCAGTACTTC.

J is TRBJ2-1 and V is TRBV10-3; 12 nucleotides agree with TRBD2. The CDR3 length is 19 residues. CDR1 and CDR2 (germline): ENHRY, SYGVKD. V was clipped by 0 bases and J by 9 bases; unmatched bases: 15. DNA of the CDR3: TGTGCCATCAGTGAGTCGACTTCCACTAGCGGGAGGTTCTTTAGTGAGCAGTTCTTC. This sequence encodes CAISESTSTSGRFFSEQFF.

The chain links TRBV29-1 to TRBJ2-7; 7 nucleotides line up with TRBD2. The CDR3 totals 13 residues. Germline CDR1 SQVTM, CDR2 ANQGSEA. The ends lost 7 bases at V and 3 bases at J; junction bases unmatched: 9. In DNA, the CDR3 is TGCAGCGCCCTGGGAGGCGGGGGCTACGAGCAGTACTTC. This sequence encodes CSALGGGGYEQYF.

The rearrangement uses TRBV5-4 and TRBJ2-5; D is possibly TRBD1 (6 bases). The J call is in doubt because the DNA end fits TRBJ2-7 better. The CDR3 sequence is 14 residues long. Germline assignment: CDR1 SGHNT and CDR2 YYREEE (reference sequence). The CDR3 nucleotides are TGTGCCAGCAGCTTGTCTGGGGGCGCCTACGAGCAGTACTTC. It yields the protein CASSLSGGAYEQYF.

The count of this clone is one. This sequence joins TRBV5-5 and TRBJ2-1; 9 nucleotides match TRBD2. Germline-derived CDR1 and CDR2 are SGHKS and YYEKEE (reference sequence). V lost 5 bases and J lost 9; bases outside the gene matches: 6. This CDR3 has 13 amino acids. CDR3 sequence reads: CASSPSGIPEQFF. As DNA, the CDR3 is TGTGCCAGCAGTCCTAGCGGGATCCCTGAGCAGTTCTTC.

In the case of this clone: Germline is not matched at one junction end, which may reflect a read error. The genes are TRBV7-7 and TRBJ2-3; possibly TRBD1 or TRBD2 for D (5 bases each). CDR1 SSHAT and CDR2 FNYEAQ come from the germline V gene (reference sequence). The CDR3 covers 14 residues. CDR3 sequence reads: CASSPGPTTDTQYF. Here the CDR3 DNA reads TGTGCTAGCAGCCCGGGACCTACCACAGATACGCAGTATTTT.

To note about this clone: The same CDR3 is also encoded by other DNA sequences in this sample. J is TRBJ2-1 and V is TRBV27; the D call may be TRBD1 or TRBD2 (6 bases each). Deletions cut 6 bases from V and 4 bases from J, with 13 bases between. The CDR3 is 14 residues long. Germline CDR1 reads MNHEY; CDR2 reads SMNVEV (reference sequence). CDR3 nucleotides: TGTGCCAGCAGCGGTGGGGGGCTGTACAATGAGCAGTTCTTC. Translation: CASSGGGLYNEQFF.

The chain has TRBV7-9 and TRBJ1-1; no clear D gene. The CDR3 totals 15 residues. The germline V gene encodes CDR1 SEHNR and CDR2 FQNEAQ (reference sequence). V dropped 4 bases and J dropped 1 base, with 13 bases sitting between them. The CDR3 protein is CASSSDRPRNTEAFF. Here the CDR3 DNA reads TGTGCCAGCAGCTCCGACCGACCCCGGAACACTGAAGCTTTCTTT.

This clone showed up just a few times. CDR3 bases: TGTGCCAGCAGTCCCGGGGGGACCTACAATGAGCAGTTCTTC. Translation: CASSPGGTYNEQFF. The chain joins TRBV6-5 to TRBJ2-1; 7 bases fit TRBD2. Germline CDR1 reads MNHEY; CDR2 reads SVGAGI. This CDR3 is 14 amino acids long. V was pared by 5 bases and J by 2 bases, with 3 bases of the junction left unmatched.

The genes are TRBV30 and TRBJ2-2, with a tentative D call TRBD1 (6 bases). The V end was cut by 6 bases, the J end by 1 base, with 9 bases between. This CDR3 contains 13 residues. From germline, CDR1 is GTSNPN and CDR2 SVGIG (reference sequence). CDR3 DNA sequence: TGTGCCTGCATGACAGGGAACACCGGGGAGCTGTTTTTT. This sequence encodes CACMTGNTGELFF.